The 10 T cell receptor beta chains listed next were all sequenced from one sample in a study of regulatory T cells in long-lasting Graves disease. Building the TCR beta libraries relied on iRepertoire HTBI primers, and CDR3 regions underwent Arm-PCR. From the multiplex PCR reads, TCRdb called clonotypes with MiXCR, one entry per CDR3 protein. The repertoire consists of 350,000 to 500,000 distinct CDR3 sequences, with 15% to 20% occurring once and the leading ten covering 23%. Time point given: newly diagnosed GD, antithyroid drugs for less than 3 months. PBMCs provided the RNA from which the TCR library was made. The data also belong to a second study, concerning T cells in Graves' hyperthyroidism and ophthalmopathy.

Sequenced here: peripheral blood mononuclear cells (PBMCs), sampled at new diagnosis, from a patient treated with antithyroid drugs. The receptors come from a woman younger than 35 with Graves disease.

The chain is built from TRBV6-1 and TRBJ1-6; D perhaps matches TRBD1 (5 bases). Germline V gene data show CDR1 as MNHNS and CDR2 as SASEGT. This CDR3 comprises 15 residues. Trimming cost V 2 bases and J 7 bases, with 12 bases left between them. The CDR3 is CASSENGALNSPLHF. The CDR3 bases are TGTGCCAGCAGTGAAAATGGGGCGCTAAATTCACCCCTCCACTTT.

The chain combines TRBV6-1 with TRBJ1-6; D gene uncertain. The V gene lost 5 bases and the J gene lost 7 bases, with 12 bases spanning the gap. The CDR3 consists of 14 residues. Germline assignment: CDR1 MNHNS and CDR2 SASEGT. The CDR3 spells CASSPGWVNSPLHF. DNA of the CDR3: TGTGCCAGCAGTCCTGGGTGGGTGAATTCACCCCTCCACTTT.

Many counts were recorded for this clonotype. The chain employs TRBV7-2 and TRBJ2-5; D is possibly TRBD1 (6 bases). Deletions cut 5 bases from V and 2 bases from J, with 12 bases between. Germline-derived CDR1 and CDR2 are SGHTA and FQGNSA. The CDR3 sequence is 14 residues long. CDR3 sequence reads: CASSRTRGQETQYF. The CDR3 DNA sequence: TGTGCCAGCAGCCGAACCAGGGGTCAAGAGACCCAGTACTTC.

The sample holds a few counts of this clonotype. This chain links TRBV27 with TRBJ2-7, with a tentative D call TRBD1 (6 bases). V lost 6 bases to trimming and J lost 9 bases, with 15 bases between them. This CDR3 region has 12 residues. Per the germline V gene, CDR1 is MNHEY and CDR2 is SMNVEV (reference sequence). In DNA form, the CDR3 reads TGTGCCAGCAGCCGCGTGGGGGCTGCGCAGTACTTC. Translated: CASSRVGAAQYF.

This clonotype has more than one count but fewer than ten. DNA of the CDR3: TGTGCCAGCAGTCGAACAGGGGGAGAGAATGGCTACACCTTC. Its protein product is CASSRTGGENGYTF. The chain recombines TRBV6-4 with TRBJ1-2; 8 bases agree with TRBD1. Unmatched junction bases numbered 8, after V lost 5 bases and J lost 6 bases. CDR3 length equals 14 residues. Germline-derived CDR1 and CDR2 are MRHNA and SNTAGT.

This clonotype was observed at least ten times. The chain uses TRBV18 and TRBJ2-5; 10 bases map to TRBD2. This CDR3 has 13 amino acids. Per germline, CDR1 KGHSH and CDR2 LQKENI. V lost 5 bases, J lost 5 bases, and 2 bases stayed unmatched. The DNA of the CDR3 is TGTGCCAGCTCAGGGACTAGCGCCGAGACCCAGTACTTC. Translated, it gives CASSGTSAETQYF. The complete variable domain, with remaining parts taken from reference TRBV18 and TRBJ2-5, reads NAGVMQNPRHLVRRRGQEARLRCSPMKGHSHVYWYRQLPEEGLKFMVYLQKENIIDESGMPKERFSAEFPKEGPSILRIQQVVRGDSAAYFCASSGTSAETQYFGPGTRLLVL.

The sample holds many counts of this clonotype. V usage is TRBV29-1 and J usage is TRBJ2-1; possibly TRBD1 for D (5 bases). The CDR3 is 14 amino acids. The germline CDR1 and CDR2 sequences are SQVTM and ANQGSEA. Trimming left V 3 bases short and J 4 bases short, with 13 bases between. The CDR3 protein is CSVDPRVTYNEQFF. CDR3 nucleotide sequence: TGCAGCGTTGACCCCAGGGTAACTTACAATGAGCAGTTCTTC.

This clonotype was seen many times. The chain joins TRBV11-3 to TRBJ2-1, with 10 bases fitting TRBD2. V lost 4 bases to trimming and J lost 6 bases; unmatched junction nucleotides: 6. The germline CDR1 and CDR2 sequences are SGHNT and YENEEA. This CDR3 region has 15 residues. CDR3 in DNA: TGTGCCAGCAGCTCTAGCGGGAGCCCTGTCAATGAGCAGTTCTTC. This encodes CASSSSGSPVNEQFF.

This clonotype was observed at least ten times. The chain joins TRBV7-9 to TRBJ2-5; the D is unclear. The V end was cut by 1 base, the J end by 6 bases, with 6 bases between. The V gene's germline CDR1 is SEHNR and CDR2 FQNEAQ (reference sequence). The CDR3 sequence is 12 residues long. The CDR3 DNA is TGTGCCAGCAGCTTAGAAGGCCAGACCCAGTACTTC. Its translation: CASSLEGQTQYF. Based on the CDR3 plus reference TRBV7-9 and TRBJ2-5, the full variable domain is DTGVSQNPRHKITKRGQNVTFRCDPISEHNRLYWYRQTLGQGPEFLTYFQNEAQLEKSRLLSDRFSAERPKGSFSTLEIQRTEQGDSAMYLCASSLEGQTQYFGPGTRLLVL.

This clonotype was seen ten or more times. The gene calls are TRBV28 and TRBJ1-5; D unresolved. CDR3 length equals 15 residues. Germline CDR1 and CDR2: MDHEN and SYDVKM. The V and J ends lost 7 bases and 3 bases respectively, with 16 bases between them. The DNA of the CDR3 is TGTGCCAGCACCTCCGACGGCAGCCTCAATCAGCCCCAGCATTTT. As protein: CASTSDGSLNQPQHF.